Listed below are T cell receptor beta chains from one sample, sequenced in a study of PD-L1 blockade in urothelial cancer. Libraries were prepared by immunoSEQ multiplex PCR; TCRdb keeps only in-frame clonotypes and omits some of them. The data hold around 130,000 clones, with 70% to 85% observed a single time. Sequencing used PBMCs, obtained around atezolizumab (anti-PD-L1) treatment. These receptors were collected from a middle-aged man with urothelial cancer. Each CDR3 is given with its conserved first and last residue. The D gene is left open where the match is weak. Rows give clone size only sometimes, using once, few, many, or a class for an expanded clone.

J gene | D gene | V gene | clone size | CDR3 protein | CDR3 DNA
TRBJ1-5 | . | TRBV5-1 | . | CASSFGTAGSNQPQHF | TGCGCCAGCAGCTTCGGTACAGCGGGCAGCAATCAGCCCCAGCATTTT
TRBJ2-7 | TRBD1 | TRBV12-5 | . | CASGLGQGGEQYF | TGTGCTAGTGGTTTGGGACAGGGGGGCGAGCAGTACTTC
TRBJ1-2 | . | TRBV19 | . | CASSKDGGGGYTF | TGTGCCAGTAGTAAGGACGGAGGAGGTGGCTACACCTTC
TRBJ2-7 | TRBD2 | TRBV19 | . | CEILGRGTYEQYF | TGCGAGATATTAGGGCGGGGGACCTACGAGCAGTACTTC
TRBJ1-1 | . | TRBV30 | few | CAWSVAGSPNTEAFF | TGTGCCTGGAGTGTAGCCGGTAGCCCCAACACTGAAGCTTTCTTT
TRBJ2-3 | TRBD2 | TRBV5-1 | . | CASGSGLASTDTQYF | TGCGCCAGCGGGTCAGGACTAGCTAGCACAGATACGCAGTATTTT
TRBJ2-1 | . | TRBV29-1 | . | CSVRGNEQFF | TGCAGCGTAAGGGGCAACGAGCAGTTCTTC
TRBJ1-1 | TRBD1 | TRBV15 | few | CATSRLQGAQTEAFF | TGTGCCACCAGCAGATTACAGGGGGCTCAGACTGAAGCTTTCTTT
TRBJ2-7 | . | TRBV19 | . | CASSIDRTETYEQYF | TGTGCCAGTAGTATAGACAGGACAGAGACCTACGAGCAGTACTTC
TRBJ2-3 | TRBD2 | TRBV6-1 | . | CASRPGLAVPDTQYF | TGTGCCAGCAGGCCGGGACTAGCGGTTCCAGATACGCAGTATTTT
TRBJ2-7 | . | TRBV18 | once | CASSQSGGTHSYEQYF | TGTGCCAGCTCCCAGAGTGGTGGGACTCACTCCTACGAGCAGTACTTC
TRBJ1-2 | . | TRBV5-4 | . | CASSLGTLANYGYTF | TGTGCCAGCAGCTTGGGGACCCTAGCAAACTATGGCTACACCTTC
TRBJ2-7 | TRBD2 | TRBV19 | . | CASSTQAGGRYEQYF | TGTGCCAGTAGTACGCAAGCGGGAGGAAGGTACGAGCAGTACTTC
TRBJ2-7 | . | TRBV28 | . | CASMSGGSYEQYF | TGTGCCAGCATGAGCGGAGGTTCCTACGAGCAGTACTTC
TRBJ2-7 | . | TRBV18 | . | CASSPPLRSSEQYF | TGTGCCAGCTCACCACCGTTGCGGTCGTCCGAGCAGTACTTC
TRBJ2-3 | TRBD1 | TRBV28 | . | CASSLITGGVSPRADTQYF | TGTGCCAGCAGTTTAATAACAGGGGGCGTAAGTCCGAGGGCAGATACGCAGTATTTT
TRBJ2-7 | . | TRBV27 | . | CASSLSRRAPYEQYF | TGTGCCAGCAGTTTATCGCGGCGGGCCCCCTACGAGCAGTACTTC
TRBJ1-5 | TRBD1 | TRBV18 | . | CASSPGGQGVSSNQPQHF | TGTGCCAGCTCACCCGGGGGACAGGGGGTGTCGAGCAATCAGCCCCAGCATTTT
TRBJ1-1 | . | TRBV27 | . | CASSLAGLGMNTEAFF | TGTGCCAGCAGTTTAGCCGGACTTGGGATGAACACTGAAGCTTTCTTT
TRBJ2-2 | . | TRBV30 | . | CAWRGAGNTGELFF | TGTGCCTGGAGGGGCGCGGGGAACACCGGGGAGCTGTTTTTT
TRBJ1-5 | TRBD1 | TRBV30 | . | CAWSKQGGRQPQHF | TGTGCCTGGAGTAAACAGGGGGGACGGCAGCCCCAGCATTTT
TRBJ2-1 | TRBD2 | TRBV27 | few | CASSLWASGRSTYNEQFF | TGTGCCAGCAGTTTATGGGCTAGCGGGCGGAGCACCTACAATGAGCAGTTCTTC
TRBJ2-1 | TRBD2 | TRBV6-4 | . | CASSLISGGAYNEQFF | TGTGCCAGCAGCCTGATATCGGGGGGGGCCTACAATGAGCAGTTCTTC
TRBJ2-3 | . | TRBV5-1 | . | CASSLGKQDTQYF | TGCGCCAGCAGCTTGGGAAAGCAAGATACGCAGTATTTT
TRBJ2-3 | TRBD2 | TRBV2 | . | CASRLAGGPDTQYF | TGTGCCAGCAGGCTGGCGGGAGGGCCGGATACGCAGTATTTT
TRBJ1-6 | . | TRBV30 | . | CAWKGQPNSPLHF | TGTGCCTGGAAAGGACAGCCCAATTCACCCCTCCACTTT
TRBJ1-2 | . | TRBV18 | . | CASSPDTDYGYTF | TGTGCCAGCTCCCCCGACACGGACTATGGCTACACCTTC
TRBJ2-7 | . | TRBV11-2 | . | CASSQREDSYEQYF | TGTGCCAGCAGCCAGAGGGAGGACTCCTACGAGCAGTACTTC
TRBJ2-6 | TRBD2 | TRBV13 | . | CASSPLPWTSVSSGANVLTF | TGTGCCAGCAGCCCTTTGCCTTGGACTAGCGTAAGCTCTGGGGCCAACGTCCTGACTTTC
TRBJ2-3 | . | TRBV2 | . | CASSERRLDRNPDTQYF | TGTGCCAGCAGTGAAAGGCGGTTGGACAGAAATCCAGATACGCAGTATTTT
TRBJ1-4 | . | TRBV7-8 | few | CASSVNTGNEKLFF | TGTGCCAGCAGCGTAAATACAGGGAATGAAAAACTGTTTTTT
TRBJ2-1 | TRBD1 | TRBV5-4 | . | CASSPGQGVEYEQFF | TGTGCCAGCAGCCCGGGACAGGGGGTCGAATATGAGCAGTTCTTC
TRBJ1-1 | . | TRBV5-1 | . | CASSFRQVRNTEAFF | TGCGCCAGCAGCTTCAGACAGGTTCGGAACACTGAAGCTTTCTTT
TRBJ2-1 | . | TRBV19 | . | CASRVGTYSYNEQFF | TGTGCCAGTAGGGTGGGGACATACTCCTACAATGAGCAGTTCTTC
TRBJ2-3 | . | TRBV11-2 | . | CASSVPPSAGRTDTQYF | TGTGCCAGCAGCGTTCCCCCTAGCGCGGGGAGGACAGATACGCAGTATTTT
TRBJ1-4 | . | TRBV7-2 | . | CASSLERGRATTNEKLFF | TGTGCCAGCAGCTTAGAAAGGGGCAGGGCGACAACTAATGAAAAACTGTTTTTT
TRBJ2-5 | TRBD2 | TRBV19 | . | CASSSGLAGVQETQYF | TGTGCCAGTAGTAGCGGACTAGCGGGAGTCCAAGAGACCCAGTACTTC
TRBJ2-3 | . | TRBV30 | . | CAWSRSADTQYF | TGTGCCTGGAGTAGAAGCGCAGATACGCAGTATTTT
TRBJ2-5 | TRBD1 | TRBV9 | . | CASSTTAGTDKETQYF | TGTGCCAGCAGCACAACCGCCGGGACAGATAAAGAGACCCAGTACTTC
TRBJ1-3 | . | TRBV7-9 | . | CASSSGQPSSGNTIYF | TGTGCCAGCAGTTCCGGACAGCCCAGCTCTGGAAACACCATATATTTT
TRBJ1-4 | . | TRBV6-6 | . | CASSRGSNEKLFF | TGTGCCAGCAGCAGAGGGAGTAATGAAAAACTGTTTTTT
TRBJ2-2 | . | TRBV5-1 | . | CASSLGGQNTGELFF | TGCGCCAGCAGCTTAGGCGGCCAGAACACCGGGGAGCTGTTTTTT
TRBJ2-7 | TRBD2 | TRBV5-1 | . | CASSLWTSGVGGEQYF | TGCGCCAGCAGCTTATGGACTAGCGGGGTAGGTGGGGAGCAGTACTTC
TRBJ1-6 | . | TRBV9 | . | CASSATPERSPLHF | TGTGCCAGCAGCGCTACACCAGAGAGGTCACCCCTCCACTTT
TRBJ1-6 | . | TRBV2 | . | CASSPRDTSYNSPLHF | TGTGCCAGCAGTCCTCGGGACACCTCCTATAATTCACCCCTCCACTTT
TRBJ2-1 | . | TRBV9 | . | CASSVGGPAYNEQFF | TGTGCCAGCAGCGTAGGCGGGCCCGCCTACAATGAGCAGTTCTTC
TRBJ2-1 | TRBD2 | TRBV10-3 | . | CAISPSGTHVNEQFF | TGTGCCATCAGTCCTAGCGGGACTCACGTCAATGAGCAGTTCTTC
TRBJ2-6 | . | TRBV5-5 | . | CASSWGPEANVLTF | TGTGCCAGCAGCTGGGGCCCTGAGGCCAACGTCCTGACTTTC
TRBJ2-7 | . | TRBV18 | . | CASSPLPEGEQYF | TGTGCCAGCTCACCACTGCCGGAGGGCGAGCAGTACTTC
TRBJ2-5 | . | TRBV7-9 | . | CASSLRTPFQETQYF | TGTGCCAGCAGCTTACGGACTCCGTTCCAAGAGACCCAGTACTTC
TRBJ2-3 | . | TRBV5-1 | . | CASSLAGTPTLSDTQYF | TGCGCCAGCAGCTTGGCCGGGACTCCCACCCTCTCAGATACGCAGTATTTT
TRBJ1-1 | TRBD1 | TRBV2 | . | CASSEGGTGNTEAFF | TGTGCCAGCAGTGAGGGGGGGACAGGGAACACTGAAGCTTTCTTT
TRBJ2-7 | TRBD1 | TRBV27 | once | CASSLFPGQGGEQYF | TGTGCCAGCAGTTTGTTTCCGGGACAGGGGGGCGAGCAGTACTTC
TRBJ2-1 | . | TRBV2 | once | CASSERGHTLSYNEQFF | TGTGCCAGCAGTGAAAGGGGCCACACCCTTTCCTACAATGAGCAGTTCTTC
TRBJ2-7 | TRBD1 | TRBV19 | . | CASSMTGGLYEQYF | TGTGCCAGTAGTATGACAGGGGGACTCTACGAGCAGTACTTC
TRBJ2-7 | TRBD1 | TRBV28 | . | CASSLPSGTGGEQYF | TGTGCCAGCAGTTTGCCCTCCGGGACAGGGGGGGAGCAGTACTTC
TRBJ1-4 | . | TRBV11-2 | . | CASSLEGVQEKLFF | TGTGCCAGCAGCTTAGAAGGGGTTCAGGAAAAACTGTTTTTT
TRBJ2-7 | TRBD1 | TRBV5-1 | . | CASSVDRGLEQYF | TGCGCCAGCAGCGTGGACAGGGGGCTCGAGCAGTACTTC
TRBJ1-5 | . | TRBV19 | . | CASRSSLSNQPQHF | TGTGCCAGCCGGTCGTCATTGAGCAATCAGCCCCAGCATTTT
TRBJ2-3 | . | TRBV11-3 | . | CASSLDAGLGTDTQYF | TGTGCCAGCAGCTTAGATGCAGGGCTGGGAACAGATACGCAGTATTTT